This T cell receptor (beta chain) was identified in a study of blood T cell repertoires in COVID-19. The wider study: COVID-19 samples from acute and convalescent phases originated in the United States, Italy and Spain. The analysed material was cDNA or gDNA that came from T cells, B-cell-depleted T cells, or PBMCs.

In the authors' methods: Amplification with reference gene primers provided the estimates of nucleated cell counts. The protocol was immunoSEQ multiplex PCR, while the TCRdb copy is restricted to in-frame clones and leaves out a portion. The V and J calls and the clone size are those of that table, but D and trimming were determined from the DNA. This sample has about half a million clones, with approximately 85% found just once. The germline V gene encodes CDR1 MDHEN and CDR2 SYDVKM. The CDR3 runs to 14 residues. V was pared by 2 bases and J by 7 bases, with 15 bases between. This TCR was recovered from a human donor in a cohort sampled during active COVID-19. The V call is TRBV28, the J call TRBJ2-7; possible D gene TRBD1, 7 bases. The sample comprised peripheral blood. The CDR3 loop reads CASSLRVPGGEQYF. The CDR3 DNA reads TGTGCCAGCAGTTTAAGGGTTCCAGGGGGGGAGCAGTACTTC.